This T cell receptor beta chain was captured by sequencing in a study of patients and donors after allogeneic stem cell transplantation. The table lists this clonotype with a few counts. TCRdb re-analysed the RT-PCR reads in MiXCR, keeping a single row per CDR3 protein. The table shows about 960,000 distinct CDR3 sequences, with 15% to 20% occurring only once. The CDR3 consists of 12 residues. V lost 6 bases and J 10 bases, leaving 15 bases between the germline ends. Sequenced sample: blood, either unsorted or a sorted T cell fraction (not recorded which). The source of this sequence is a human donor who was either an allogeneic HSCT recipient or a stem cell or donor lymphocyte infusion donor (not recorded which). It is not recorded whose cells these are; they may come from a transplant donor. The chain has TRBV12-3 or TRBV12-4 and TRBJ1-1, with a possible D match to TRBD1 (6 bases). CDR3: CASSLDRYGAFF. Here the CDR3 DNA reads TGTGCCAGCAGCCTTGACAGGTATGGAGCTTTCTTT.